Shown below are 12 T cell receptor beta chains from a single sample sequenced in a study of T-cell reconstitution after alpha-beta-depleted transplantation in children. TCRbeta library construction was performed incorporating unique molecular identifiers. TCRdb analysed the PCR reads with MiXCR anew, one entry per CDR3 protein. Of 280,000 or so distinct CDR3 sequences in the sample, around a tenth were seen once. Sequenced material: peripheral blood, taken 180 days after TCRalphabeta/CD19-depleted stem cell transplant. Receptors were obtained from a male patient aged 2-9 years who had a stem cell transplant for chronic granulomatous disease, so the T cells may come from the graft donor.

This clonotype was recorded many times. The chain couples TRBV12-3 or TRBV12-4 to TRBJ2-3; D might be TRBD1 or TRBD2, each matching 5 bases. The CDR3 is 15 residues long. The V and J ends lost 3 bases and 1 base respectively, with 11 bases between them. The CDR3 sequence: CASSFGDGGTDTQYF. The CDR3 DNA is TGTGCCAGCAGTTTTGGGGACGGGGGCACAGATACGCAGTATTTT.

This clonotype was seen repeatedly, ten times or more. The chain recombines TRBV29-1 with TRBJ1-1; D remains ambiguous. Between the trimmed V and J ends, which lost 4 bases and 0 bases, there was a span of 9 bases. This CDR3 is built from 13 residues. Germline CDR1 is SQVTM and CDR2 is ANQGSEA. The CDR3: CSVGANMNTEAFF. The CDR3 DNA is TGCAGCGTTGGGGCAAACATGAACACTGAAGCTTTCTTT. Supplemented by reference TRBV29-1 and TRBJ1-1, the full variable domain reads SAVISQKPSRDICQRGTSLTIQCQVDSQVTMMFWYRQQPGQSLTLIATANQGSEATYESGFVIDKFPISRPNLTFSTLTVSNMSPEDSSIYLCSVGANMNTEAFFGQGTRLTVV.

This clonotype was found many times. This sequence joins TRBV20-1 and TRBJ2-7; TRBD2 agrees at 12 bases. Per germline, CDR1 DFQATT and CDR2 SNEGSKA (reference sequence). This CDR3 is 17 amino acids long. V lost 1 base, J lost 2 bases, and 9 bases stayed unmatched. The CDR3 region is CSARGPSGRVKPYEQYF. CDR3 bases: TGCAGTGCTAGAGGGCCTAGCGGGAGGGTGAAGCCCTACGAGCAGTACTTC.

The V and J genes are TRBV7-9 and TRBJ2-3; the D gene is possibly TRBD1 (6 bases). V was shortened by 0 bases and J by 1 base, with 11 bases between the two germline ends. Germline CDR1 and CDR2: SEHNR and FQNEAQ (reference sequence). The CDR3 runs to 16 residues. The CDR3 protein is CASSLASRGGTDTQYF. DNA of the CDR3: TGTGCCAGCAGCTTAGCATCCAGGGGAGGCACAGATACGCAGTATTTT.

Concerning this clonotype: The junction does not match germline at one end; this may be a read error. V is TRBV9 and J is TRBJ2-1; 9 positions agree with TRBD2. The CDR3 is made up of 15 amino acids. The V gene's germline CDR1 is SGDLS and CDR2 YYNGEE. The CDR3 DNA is TGTGTCAGCAGCGTTCTCGCGGGAGGGTACAATGAGCAGTTCTTC. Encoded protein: CVSSVLAGGYNEQFF.

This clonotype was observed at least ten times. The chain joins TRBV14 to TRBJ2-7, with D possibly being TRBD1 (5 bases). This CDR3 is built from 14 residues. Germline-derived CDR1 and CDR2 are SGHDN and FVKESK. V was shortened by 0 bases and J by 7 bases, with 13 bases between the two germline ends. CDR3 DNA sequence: TGTGCCAGCAGCCAAGATGCCAGGGTTGGAGAGCAGTACTTC. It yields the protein CASSQDARVGEQYF.

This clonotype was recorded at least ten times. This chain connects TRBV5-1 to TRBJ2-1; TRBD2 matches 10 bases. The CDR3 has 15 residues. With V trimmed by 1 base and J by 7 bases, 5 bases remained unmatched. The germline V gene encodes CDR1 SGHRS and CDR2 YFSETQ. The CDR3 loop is CASSLLAGVGNEQFF. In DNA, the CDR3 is TGCGCCAGCAGCTTGCTAGCGGGAGTTGGGAATGAGCAGTTCTTC.

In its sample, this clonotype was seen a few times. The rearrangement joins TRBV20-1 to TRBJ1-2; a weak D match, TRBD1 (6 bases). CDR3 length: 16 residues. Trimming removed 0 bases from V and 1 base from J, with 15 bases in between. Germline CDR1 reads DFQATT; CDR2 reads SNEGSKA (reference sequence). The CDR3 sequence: CSARDRGRVVNYGYTF. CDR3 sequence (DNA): TGCAGTGCTAGAGACAGGGGAAGGGTTGTTAACTATGGCTACACCTTC.

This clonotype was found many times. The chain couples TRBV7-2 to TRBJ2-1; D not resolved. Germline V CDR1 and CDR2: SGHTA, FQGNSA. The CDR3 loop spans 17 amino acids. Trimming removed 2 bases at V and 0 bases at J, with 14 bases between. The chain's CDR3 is CASSLRPLPSSYNEQFF. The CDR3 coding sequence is TGTGCCAGCAGCTTAAGGCCACTACCGAGCTCCTACAATGAGCAGTTCTTC.

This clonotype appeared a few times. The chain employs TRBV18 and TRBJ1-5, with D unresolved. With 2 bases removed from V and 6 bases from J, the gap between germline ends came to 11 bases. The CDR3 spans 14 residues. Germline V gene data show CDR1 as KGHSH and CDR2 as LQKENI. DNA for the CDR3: TGTGCCAGCTCACCAGAGGGTCAAGGTCAGCCCCAGCATTTT. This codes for CASSPEGQGQPQHF.

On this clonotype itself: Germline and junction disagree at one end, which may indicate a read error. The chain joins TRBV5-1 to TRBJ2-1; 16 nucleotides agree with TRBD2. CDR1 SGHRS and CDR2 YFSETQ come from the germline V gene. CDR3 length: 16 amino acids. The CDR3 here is CAISLAGTSGRGEQFF. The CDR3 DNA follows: TGCGCCATCAGCTTGGCTGGGACTAGCGGGAGGGGCGAGCAGTTCTTC.

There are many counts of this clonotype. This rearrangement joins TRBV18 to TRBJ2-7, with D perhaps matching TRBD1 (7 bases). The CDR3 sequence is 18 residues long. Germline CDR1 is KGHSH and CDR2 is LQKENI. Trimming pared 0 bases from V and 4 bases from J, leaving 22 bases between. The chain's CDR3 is CASSPPNLGGTVGYEQYF. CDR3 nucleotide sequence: TGTGCCAGCTCACCACCGAATCTCGGCGGGACAGTGGGATACGAGCAGTACTTC.